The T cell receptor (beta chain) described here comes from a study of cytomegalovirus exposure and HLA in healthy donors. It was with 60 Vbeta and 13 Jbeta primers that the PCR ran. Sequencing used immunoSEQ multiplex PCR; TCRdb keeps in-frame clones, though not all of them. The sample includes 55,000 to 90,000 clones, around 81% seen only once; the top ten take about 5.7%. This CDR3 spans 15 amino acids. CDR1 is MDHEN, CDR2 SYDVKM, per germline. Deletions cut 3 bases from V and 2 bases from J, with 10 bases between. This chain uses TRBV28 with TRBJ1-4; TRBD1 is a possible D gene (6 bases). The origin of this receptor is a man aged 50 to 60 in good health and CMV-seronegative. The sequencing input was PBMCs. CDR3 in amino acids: CASSFVTGTNEKLFF. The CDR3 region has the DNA TGTGCCAGCAGTTTCGTCACAGGGACTAATGAAAAACTGTTTTTT. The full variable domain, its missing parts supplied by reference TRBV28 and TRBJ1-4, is DVKVTQSSRYLVKRTGEKVFLECVQDMDHENMFWYRQDPGLGLRLIYFSYDVKMKEKGDIPEGYSVSREKKERFSLILESASTNQTSMYLCASSFVTGTNEKLFFGSGTQLSVL.